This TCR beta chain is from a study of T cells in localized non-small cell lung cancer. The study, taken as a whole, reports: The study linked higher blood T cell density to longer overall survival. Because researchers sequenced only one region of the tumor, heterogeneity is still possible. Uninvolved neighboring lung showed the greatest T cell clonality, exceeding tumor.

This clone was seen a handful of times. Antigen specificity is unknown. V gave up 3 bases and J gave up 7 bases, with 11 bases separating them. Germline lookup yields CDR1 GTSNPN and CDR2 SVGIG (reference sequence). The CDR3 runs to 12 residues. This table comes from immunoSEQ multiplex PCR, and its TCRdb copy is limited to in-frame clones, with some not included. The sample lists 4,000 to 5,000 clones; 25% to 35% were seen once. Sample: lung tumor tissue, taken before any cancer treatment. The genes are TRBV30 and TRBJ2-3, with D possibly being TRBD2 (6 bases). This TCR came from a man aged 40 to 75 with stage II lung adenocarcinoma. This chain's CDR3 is CAWRRDLHTQYF. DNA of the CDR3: TGTGCCTGGAGGCGGGATCTCCATACGCAGTATTTT. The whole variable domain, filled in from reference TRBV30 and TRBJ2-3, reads SQTIHQWPATLVQPVGSPLSLECTVEGTSNPNLYWYRQAAGRGLQLLFYSVGIGQISSEVPQNLSASRPQDRQFILSSKKLLLSDSGFYLCAWRRDLHTQYFGPGTRLTVL.